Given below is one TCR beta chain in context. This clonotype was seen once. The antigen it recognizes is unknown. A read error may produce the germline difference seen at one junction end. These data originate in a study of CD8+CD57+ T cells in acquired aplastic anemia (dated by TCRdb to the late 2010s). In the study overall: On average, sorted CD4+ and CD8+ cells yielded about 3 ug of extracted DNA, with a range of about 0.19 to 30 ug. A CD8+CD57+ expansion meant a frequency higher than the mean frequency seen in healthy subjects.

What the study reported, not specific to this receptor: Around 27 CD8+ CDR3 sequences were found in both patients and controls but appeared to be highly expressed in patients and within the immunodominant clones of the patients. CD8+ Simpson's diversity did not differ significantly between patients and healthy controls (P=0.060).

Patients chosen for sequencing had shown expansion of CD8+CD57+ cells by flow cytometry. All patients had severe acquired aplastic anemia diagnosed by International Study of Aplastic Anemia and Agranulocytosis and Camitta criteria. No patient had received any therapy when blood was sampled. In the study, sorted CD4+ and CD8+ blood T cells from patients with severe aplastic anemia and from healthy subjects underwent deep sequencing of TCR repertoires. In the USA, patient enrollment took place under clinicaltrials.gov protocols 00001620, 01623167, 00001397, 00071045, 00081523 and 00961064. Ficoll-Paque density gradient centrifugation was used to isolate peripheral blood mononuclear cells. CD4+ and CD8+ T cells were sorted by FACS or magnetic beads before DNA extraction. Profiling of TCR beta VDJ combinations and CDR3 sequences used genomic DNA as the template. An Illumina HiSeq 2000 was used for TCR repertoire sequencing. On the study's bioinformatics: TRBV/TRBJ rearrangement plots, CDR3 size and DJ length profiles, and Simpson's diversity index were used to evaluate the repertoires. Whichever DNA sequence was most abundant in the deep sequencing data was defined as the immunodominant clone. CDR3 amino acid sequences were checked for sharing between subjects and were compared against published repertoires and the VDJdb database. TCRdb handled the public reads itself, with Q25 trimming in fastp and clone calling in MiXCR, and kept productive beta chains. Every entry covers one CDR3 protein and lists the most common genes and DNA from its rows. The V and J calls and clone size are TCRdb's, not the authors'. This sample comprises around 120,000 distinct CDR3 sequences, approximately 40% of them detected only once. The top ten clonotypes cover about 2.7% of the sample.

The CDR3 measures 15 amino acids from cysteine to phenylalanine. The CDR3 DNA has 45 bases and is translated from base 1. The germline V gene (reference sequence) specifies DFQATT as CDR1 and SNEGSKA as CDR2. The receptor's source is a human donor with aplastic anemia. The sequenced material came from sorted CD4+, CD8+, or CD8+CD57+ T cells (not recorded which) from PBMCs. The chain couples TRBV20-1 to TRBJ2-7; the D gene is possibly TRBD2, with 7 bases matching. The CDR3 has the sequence CSARGAGRELYEQCF. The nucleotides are TGCAGTGCTAGGGGGGCAGGGCGGGAGCTCTACGAGCAGTGCTTC.